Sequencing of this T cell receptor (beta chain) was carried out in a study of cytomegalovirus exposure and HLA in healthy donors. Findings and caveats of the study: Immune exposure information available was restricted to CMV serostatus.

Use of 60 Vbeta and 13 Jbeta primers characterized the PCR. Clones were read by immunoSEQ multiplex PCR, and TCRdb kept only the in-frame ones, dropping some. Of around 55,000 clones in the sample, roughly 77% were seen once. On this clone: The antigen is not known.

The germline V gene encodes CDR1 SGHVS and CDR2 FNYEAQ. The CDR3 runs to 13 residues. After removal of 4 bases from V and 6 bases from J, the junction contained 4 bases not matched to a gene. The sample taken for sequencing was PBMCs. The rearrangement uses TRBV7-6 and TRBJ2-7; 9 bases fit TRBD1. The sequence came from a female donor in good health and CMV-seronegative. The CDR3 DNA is TGTGCCAGCAGCTCCGGGACAGGGACCGAGCAGTACTTC. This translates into CASSSGTGTEQYF.